The text below deals with one T cell receptor beta chain. Its antigen is not known. The ends lost 6 bases at V and 2 bases at J; junction bases unmatched: 7. The CDR3 runs 14 residues. The germline V gene has CDR1 SGHTA and CDR2 FQGTGA. This sample stems from a study of cytomegalovirus exposure and HLA in healthy donors. Study context: In a later analysis, the 110 or so validation repertoires were reported to have used the same platform as the approximately 700 first-cohort repertoires. Whole-study findings and limits: Reported performance of the classifier showed diagnosis of cytomegalovirus status with high specificity and sensitivity.

The repertoire was sequenced with immunoSEQ multiplex PCR; TCRdb's copy has only in-frame clones and lacks some. This sample yields roughly 330,000 clones, of which roughly 87% are seen a single time; 1.2% belongs to the top ten. The sample comprised PBMCs. V gene TRBV7-3 combines with J gene TRBJ2-7, with TRBD1 matching 7 bases. The source is a woman aged 30 to 39 in good health and CMV-seropositive. CDR3 residues: CASRRTGVTYEQYF. The CDR3 DNA is TGTGCCAGCAGGCGGACAGGAGTGACCTACGAGCAGTACTTC. Variable domain in full (rest from reference TRBV7-3 and TRBJ2-7): GAGVSQTPSNKVTEKGKYVELRCDPISGHTALYWYRQSLGQGPEFLIYFQGTGAADDSGLPNDRFFAVRPEGSVSTLKIQRTERGDSAVYLCASRRTGVTYEQYFGPGTRLTVT.